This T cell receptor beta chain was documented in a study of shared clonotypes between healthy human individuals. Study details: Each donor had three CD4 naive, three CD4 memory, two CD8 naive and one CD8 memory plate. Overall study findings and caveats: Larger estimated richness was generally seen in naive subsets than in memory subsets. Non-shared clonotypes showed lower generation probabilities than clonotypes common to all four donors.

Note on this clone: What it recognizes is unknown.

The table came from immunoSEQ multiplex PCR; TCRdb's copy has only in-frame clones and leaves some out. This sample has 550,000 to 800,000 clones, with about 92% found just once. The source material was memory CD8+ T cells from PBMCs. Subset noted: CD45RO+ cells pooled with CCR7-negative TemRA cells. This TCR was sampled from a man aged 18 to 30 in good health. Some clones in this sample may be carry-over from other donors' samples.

CDR3 coding DNA: TGTGCCAGTCTCCGGGGGACTAGCGGCAATGAGCAGTTCTTC. It encodes CASLRGTSGNEQFF. The chain is built from TRBV28 and TRBJ2-1; 11 bases map to TRBD2. Germline CDR1 is MDHEN and CDR2 is SYDVKM. This CDR3 has 14 residues. The ends lost 9 bases at V and 6 bases at J; junction bases unmatched: 7. Full variable domain (missing parts from reference TRBV28 and TRBJ2-1): DVKVTQSSRYLVKRTGEKVFLECVQDMDHENMFWYRQDPGLGLRLIYFSYDVKMKEKGDIPEGYSVSREKKERFSLILESASTNQTSMYLCASLRGTSGNEQFFGPGTRLTVL.